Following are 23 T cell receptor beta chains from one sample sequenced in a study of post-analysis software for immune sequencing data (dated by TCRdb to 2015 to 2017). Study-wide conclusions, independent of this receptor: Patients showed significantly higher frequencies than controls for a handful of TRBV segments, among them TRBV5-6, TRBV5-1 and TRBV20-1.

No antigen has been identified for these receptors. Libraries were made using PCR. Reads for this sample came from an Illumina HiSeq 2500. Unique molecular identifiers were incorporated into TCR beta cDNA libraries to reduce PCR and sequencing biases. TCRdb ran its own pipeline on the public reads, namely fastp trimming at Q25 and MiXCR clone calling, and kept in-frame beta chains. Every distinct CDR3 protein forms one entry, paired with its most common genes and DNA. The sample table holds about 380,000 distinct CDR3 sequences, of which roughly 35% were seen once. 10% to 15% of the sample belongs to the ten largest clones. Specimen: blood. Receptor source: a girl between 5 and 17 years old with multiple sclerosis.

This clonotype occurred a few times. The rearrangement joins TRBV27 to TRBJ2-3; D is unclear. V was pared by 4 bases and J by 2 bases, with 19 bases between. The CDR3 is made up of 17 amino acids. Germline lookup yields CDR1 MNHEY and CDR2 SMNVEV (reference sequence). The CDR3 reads CASSSQQIRGSTDTQYF. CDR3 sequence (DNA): TGTGCCAGCAGTTCTCAACAGATTCGCGGTTCCACAGATACGCAGTATTTT.

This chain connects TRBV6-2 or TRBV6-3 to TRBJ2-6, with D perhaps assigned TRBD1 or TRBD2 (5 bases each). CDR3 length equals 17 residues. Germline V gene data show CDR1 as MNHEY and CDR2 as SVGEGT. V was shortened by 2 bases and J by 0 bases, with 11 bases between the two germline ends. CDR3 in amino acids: CASSYHPGTSGANVLTF. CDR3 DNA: TGTGCCAGCAGTTACCATCCAGGGACCTCTGGGGCCAACGTCCTGACTTTC.

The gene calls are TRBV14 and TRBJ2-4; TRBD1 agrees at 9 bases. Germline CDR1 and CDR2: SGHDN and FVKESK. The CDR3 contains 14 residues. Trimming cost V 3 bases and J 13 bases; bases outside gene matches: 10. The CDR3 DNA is TGTGCCAGCAGCCATTTGGACAGGGGTGGAGAGCAGTACTTC. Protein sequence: CASSHLDRGGEQYF.

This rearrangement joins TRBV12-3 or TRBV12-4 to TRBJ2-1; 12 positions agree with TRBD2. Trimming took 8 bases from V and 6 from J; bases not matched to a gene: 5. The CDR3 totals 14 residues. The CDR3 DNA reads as TGTGCCAGCCGGACTAGCGGGGAGTTCAATGAGCAGTTCTTC. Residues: CASRTSGEFNEQFF.

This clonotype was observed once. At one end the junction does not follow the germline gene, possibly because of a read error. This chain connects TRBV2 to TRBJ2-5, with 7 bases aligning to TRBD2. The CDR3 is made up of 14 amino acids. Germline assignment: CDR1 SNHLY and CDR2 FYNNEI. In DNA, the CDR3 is TGTGCCAGCAGGGAAGCGCTAGCGGCGGAGACCCAGTACTTC. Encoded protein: CASREALAAETQYF.

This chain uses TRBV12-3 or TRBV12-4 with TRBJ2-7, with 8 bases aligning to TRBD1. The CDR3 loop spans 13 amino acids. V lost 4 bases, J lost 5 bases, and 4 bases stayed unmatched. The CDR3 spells CASSWTGNHEQYF. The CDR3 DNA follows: TGTGCCAGCAGTTGGACAGGGAACCACGAGCAGTACTTC.

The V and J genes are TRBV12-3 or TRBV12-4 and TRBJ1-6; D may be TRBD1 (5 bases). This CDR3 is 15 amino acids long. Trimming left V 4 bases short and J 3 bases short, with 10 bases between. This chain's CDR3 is CASSSPGLYNSPLHF. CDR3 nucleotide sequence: TGTGCCAGCAGTTCCCCGGGACTCTATAATTCACCCCTCCACTTT.

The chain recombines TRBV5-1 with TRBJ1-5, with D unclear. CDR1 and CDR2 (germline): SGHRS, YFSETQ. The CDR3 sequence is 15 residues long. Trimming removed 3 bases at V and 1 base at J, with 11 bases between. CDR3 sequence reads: CASSSIPGSNQPQHF. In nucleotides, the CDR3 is TGCGCCAGCAGCTCGATCCCCGGGAGCAATCAGCCCCAGCATTTT.

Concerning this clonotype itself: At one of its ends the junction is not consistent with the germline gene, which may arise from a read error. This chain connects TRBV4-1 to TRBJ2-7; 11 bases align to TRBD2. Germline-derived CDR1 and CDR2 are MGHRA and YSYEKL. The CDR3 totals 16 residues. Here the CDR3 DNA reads TGCGTCAGCAGCCAAAGACTAGCGGGGTCAAACTACGAGCAGTACTTC. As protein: CVSSQRLAGSNYEQYF.

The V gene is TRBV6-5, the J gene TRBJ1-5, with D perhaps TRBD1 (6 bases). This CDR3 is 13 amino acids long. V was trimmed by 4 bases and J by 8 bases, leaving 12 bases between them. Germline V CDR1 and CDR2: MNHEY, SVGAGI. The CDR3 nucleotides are TGTGCCAGCAGTTCCCTGGGGGGCGAGCCCCAGCATTTT. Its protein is CASSSLGGEPQHF.

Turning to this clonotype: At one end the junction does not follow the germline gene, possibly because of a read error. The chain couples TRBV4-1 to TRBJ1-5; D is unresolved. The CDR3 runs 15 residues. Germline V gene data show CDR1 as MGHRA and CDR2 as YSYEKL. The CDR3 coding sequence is TGCGCCAGCAGCCGTAGACTAGTTAGTAATCAGCCCCGGCATTTT. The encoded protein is CASSRRLVSNQPRHF.

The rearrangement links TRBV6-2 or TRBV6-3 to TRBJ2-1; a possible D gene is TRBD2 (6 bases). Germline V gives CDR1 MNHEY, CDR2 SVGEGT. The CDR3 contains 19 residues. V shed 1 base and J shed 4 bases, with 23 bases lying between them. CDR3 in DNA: TGTGCCAGCAGTTACTTTCGGCAGGGAGGTAGGACTACGTACAATGAGCAGTTCTTC. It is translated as CASSYFRQGGRTTYNEQFF.

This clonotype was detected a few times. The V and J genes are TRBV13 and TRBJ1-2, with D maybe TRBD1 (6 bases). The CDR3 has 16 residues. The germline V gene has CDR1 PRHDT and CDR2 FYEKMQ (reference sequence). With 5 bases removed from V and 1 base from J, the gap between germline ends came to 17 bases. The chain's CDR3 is CASSPETGHFNYGYTF. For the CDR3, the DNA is TGTGCCAGCAGCCCAGAGACAGGCCATTTTAACTATGGCTACACCTTC.

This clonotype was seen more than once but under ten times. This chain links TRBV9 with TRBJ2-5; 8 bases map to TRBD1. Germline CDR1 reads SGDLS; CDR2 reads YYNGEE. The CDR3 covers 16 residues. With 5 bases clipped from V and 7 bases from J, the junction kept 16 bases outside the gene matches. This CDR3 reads CASSLQAGTGQGTQYF. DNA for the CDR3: TGTGCCAGCAGTCTCCAGGCCGGGACAGGACAGGGGACCCAGTACTTC.

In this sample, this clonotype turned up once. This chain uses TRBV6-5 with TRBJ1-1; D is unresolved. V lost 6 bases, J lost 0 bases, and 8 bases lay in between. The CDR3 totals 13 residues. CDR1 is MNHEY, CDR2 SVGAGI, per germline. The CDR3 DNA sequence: TGTGCCAGCAGACCCCCAGTGAACACTGAAGCTTTCTTT. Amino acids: CASRPPVNTEAFF.

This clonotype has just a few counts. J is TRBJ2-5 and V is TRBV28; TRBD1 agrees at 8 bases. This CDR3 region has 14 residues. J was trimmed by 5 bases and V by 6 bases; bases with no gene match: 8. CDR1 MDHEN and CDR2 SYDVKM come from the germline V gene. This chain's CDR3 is CASSQDRARETQYF. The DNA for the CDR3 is TGTGCCAGCAGCCAGGACAGGGCGAGGGAGACCCAGTACTTC.

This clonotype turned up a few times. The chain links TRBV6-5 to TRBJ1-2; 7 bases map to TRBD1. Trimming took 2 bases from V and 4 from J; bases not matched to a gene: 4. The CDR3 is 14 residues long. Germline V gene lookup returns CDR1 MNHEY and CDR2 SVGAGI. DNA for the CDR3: TGTGCCAGCAGTTACCTGGACAGGTCCTATGGCTACACCTTC. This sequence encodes CASSYLDRSYGYTF.

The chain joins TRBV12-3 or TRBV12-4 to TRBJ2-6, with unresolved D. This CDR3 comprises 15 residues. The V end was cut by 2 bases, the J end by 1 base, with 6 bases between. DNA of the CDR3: TGTGCCAGCAGTTTATGGCAGTCTGGGGCCAACGTCCTGACTTTC. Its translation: CASSLWQSGANVLTF.

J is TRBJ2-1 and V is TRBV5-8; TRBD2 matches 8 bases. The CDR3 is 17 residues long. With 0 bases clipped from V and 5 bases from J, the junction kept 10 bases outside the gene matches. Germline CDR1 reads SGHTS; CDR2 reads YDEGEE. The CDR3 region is CASSLDGTRINNNEQFF. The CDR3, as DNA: TGTGCCAGCAGCTTGGATGGGACTAGAATCAACAACAATGAGCAGTTCTTC.

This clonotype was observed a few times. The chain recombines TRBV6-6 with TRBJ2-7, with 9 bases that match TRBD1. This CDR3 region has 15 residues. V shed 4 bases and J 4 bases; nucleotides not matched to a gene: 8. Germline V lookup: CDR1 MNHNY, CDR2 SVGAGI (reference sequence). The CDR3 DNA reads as TGTGCCAGCAGTTCCAAGGGACAGGGCAATTACGAGCAGTACTTC. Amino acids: CASSSKGQGNYEQYF.

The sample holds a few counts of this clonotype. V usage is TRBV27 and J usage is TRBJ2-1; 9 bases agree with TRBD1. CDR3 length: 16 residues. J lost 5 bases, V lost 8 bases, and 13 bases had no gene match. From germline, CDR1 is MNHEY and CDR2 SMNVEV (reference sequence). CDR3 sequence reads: CASPLGRDRVDNEQFF. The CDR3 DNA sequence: TGTGCCAGCCCTTTGGGCCGGGACAGGGTGGACAATGAGCAGTTCTTC.

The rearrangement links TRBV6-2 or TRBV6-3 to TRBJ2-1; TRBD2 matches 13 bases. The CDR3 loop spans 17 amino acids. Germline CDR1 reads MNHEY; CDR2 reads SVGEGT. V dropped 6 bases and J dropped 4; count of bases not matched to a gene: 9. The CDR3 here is CASSPSLLAGGYNEQFF. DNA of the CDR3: TGTGCCAGCAGCCCCTCTCTACTAGCGGGGGGGTACAATGAGCAGTTCTTC.

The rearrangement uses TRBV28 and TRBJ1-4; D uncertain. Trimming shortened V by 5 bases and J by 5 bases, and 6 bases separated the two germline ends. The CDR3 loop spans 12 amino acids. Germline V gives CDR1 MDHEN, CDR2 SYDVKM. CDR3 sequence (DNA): TGTGCCAGCAGTCCCTGGAATGAAAAACTGTTTTTT. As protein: CASSPWNEKLFF. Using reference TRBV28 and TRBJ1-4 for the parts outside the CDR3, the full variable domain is DVKVTQSSRYLVKRTGEKVFLECVQDMDHENMFWYRQDPGLGLRLIYFSYDVKMKEKGDIPEGYSVSREKKERFSLILESASTNQTSMYLCASSPWNEKLFFGSGTQLSVL.